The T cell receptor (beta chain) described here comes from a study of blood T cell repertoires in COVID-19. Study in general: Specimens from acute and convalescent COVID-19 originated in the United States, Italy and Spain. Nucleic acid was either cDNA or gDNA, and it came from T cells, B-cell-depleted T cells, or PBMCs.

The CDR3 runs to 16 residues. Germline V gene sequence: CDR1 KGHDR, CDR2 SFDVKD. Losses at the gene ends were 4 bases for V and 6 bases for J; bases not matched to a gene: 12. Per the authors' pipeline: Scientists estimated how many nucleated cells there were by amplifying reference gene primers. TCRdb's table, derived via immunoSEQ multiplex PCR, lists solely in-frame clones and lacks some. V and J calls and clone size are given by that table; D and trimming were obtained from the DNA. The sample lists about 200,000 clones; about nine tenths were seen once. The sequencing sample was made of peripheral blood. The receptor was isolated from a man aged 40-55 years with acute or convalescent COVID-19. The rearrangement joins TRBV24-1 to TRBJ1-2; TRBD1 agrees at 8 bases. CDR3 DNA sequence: TGTGCCACCAGTGACCCGAGCGAGGGGACAGGACATGGCTACACCTTC. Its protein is CATSDPSEGTGHGYTF.